This T cell receptor (beta chain) was recovered during a study of blood T cell repertoires in COVID-19. At the level of the study: Samples of COVID-19 (acute and convalescent) were obtained from the United States, Italy and Spain. From T cells, B-cell-depleted T cells, or PBMCs came the material, which was cDNA or gDNA.

The CDR3 has 11 amino acids, counting both end residues. The germline V gene encodes CDR1 SGHDN and CDR2 FVKESK. A word on this clone: This is likely a read error, given that the CDR3 carries no conserved phenylalanine or tryptophan at its end. Because the CDR3's place on the DNA is in doubt, the DNA is left out and the CDR3 is given as listed by TCRdb.

Per the study methods: From reference gene primer amplification, estimates of nucleated cell counts were derived. Clones were sequenced by immunoSEQ multiplex PCR, and TCRdb holds only the in-frame ones, with some missing. V, J and clone size are taken as reported in that table, and D and trimming were inferred from the DNA itself. The table lists some 46,000 clones, roughly 87% of them singletons. The TCR comes from a man aged 60 to 69 with active COVID-19. The sample taken for sequencing was peripheral blood. This chain links TRBV14 with TRBJ2-4; the table's D gene call, TRBD2, was not cross checked with the DNA. This chain's CDR3 is CASSHSDYPMI.